The clone carrying this T cell receptor beta chain turned up a few times. V lost 5 bases, J lost 4 bases, and 6 bases stayed unmatched. Germline V gene data show CDR1 as LNHDA and CDR2 as SQIVND (reference sequence). The CDR3 sequence is 14 residues long. Patients were excluded for uncontrolled infection, other autoimmune disease, pregnancy or lactation. RNA transcripts served as the template for amplifying TCR beta CDR3 regions. Initially, a first-round RT-PCR of the TCR CDR3 employed the HTBI primer set. Via MiXCR, TCRdb re-called the multiplex PCR reads, giving one row per CDR3 protein. This table holds roughly 530,000 distinct CDR3 sequences, about a sixth found once. The sample is drawn from a study of T cells in Graves' hyperthyroidism and ophthalmopathy.

The clonotype originates from a woman younger than 35 with Graves' ophthalmopathy. The chain uses TRBV19 and TRBJ1-2; TRBD1 agrees at 8 bases. Specimen: blood. CDR3 sequence (DNA): TGTGCCAGTAGTTCCTTGGACAGGGTCTATGGCTACACCTTC. This codes for CASSSLDRVYGYTF.